Each of the 6 T cell receptor beta chains below was sequenced from the same sample in a study of blood T cell repertoires in COVID-19. Generated by immunoSEQ multiplex PCR, the TCRdb table keeps only in-frame clones and is missing some. This sample has about 170,000 clones, with less than 90% found just once. The sample was PBMCs or T cells enriched from blood (not recorded which). Source of these receptors: a woman in her 50s who had recovered from COVID-19.

There are many counts of this clone. The genes are TRBV5-1 and TRBJ1-1; D gene ambiguous. V was pared by 0 bases and J by 6 bases, with 9 bases between. The CDR3 is 13 amino acids. Germline CDR1 is SGHRS and CDR2 is YFSETQ. CDR3 sequence: CASSLGQISEAFF. As DNA, the CDR3 is TGCGCCAGCAGCTTGGGGCAGATCTCTGAAGCTTTCTTT.

This sequence joins TRBV5-1 and TRBJ2-1, with 12 positions matching TRBD2. This CDR3 is built from 19 residues. J gave up 2 bases and V 0 bases, and 9 bases lay outside the gene matches. In germline, CDR1 is SGHRS, CDR2 YFSETQ. The CDR3 here is CASSLGGGLAGGPYNEQFF. DNA of the CDR3: TGCGCCAGCAGCTTGGGAGGGGGCCTAGCGGGAGGGCCCTACAATGAGCAGTTCTTC.

This clone was detected a few times. This chain links TRBV3-1 (or the pseudogene TRBV3-2) with TRBJ1-2, with 10 positions matching TRBD1. The CDR3 contains 13 residues. J gave up 7 bases and V 6 bases, and 5 bases lay outside the gene matches. CDR1 is LGHDT, CDR2 YNNKEL, per germline (reference sequence). The DNA of the CDR3 is TGTGCCAGCAGACGGACAGGGGGTATTGGCTACACCTTC. Encoded protein: CASRRTGGIGYTF.

The rearrangement uses TRBV7-9 and TRBJ1-6, with D possibly being TRBD1 (5 bases). Germline V CDR1 and CDR2: SEHNR, FQNEAQ (reference sequence). This CDR3 region has 15 residues. Trimming pared 3 bases from V and 7 bases from J, leaving 13 bases between. In DNA form, the CDR3 reads TGTGCCAGCAGCTTGGGGGGGTTAAGGAATTCACCCCTCCACTTT. Encoded protein: CASSLGGLRNSPLHF.

The chain carries TRBV7-9 and TRBJ2-1; 9 bases are shared with TRBD2. The CDR3 length is 15 residues. Germline V gene data show CDR1 as SEHNR and CDR2 as FQNEAQ (reference sequence). The V and J ends lost 5 bases and 6 bases, in that order; junction bases with no gene match: 8. The CDR3 sequence is CASSPGLAIVNEQFF. The CDR3 bases are TGTGCCAGCAGCCCCGGACTAGCGATTGTCAATGAGCAGTTCTTC.

The gene calls are TRBV7-3 and TRBJ1-2, with D possibly being TRBD1 (5 bases). Germline loops: CDR1 SGHTA, CDR2 FQGTGA. Trimming took off 4 bases at V and 4 bases at J, with 19 bases between the two ends. The CDR3 loop spans 16 amino acids. The CDR3 DNA is TGTGCCAGCAGCTCGGGACCGGGAGAGGGAGGCTATGGCTACACCTTC. Translating gives CASSSGPGEGGYGYTF.